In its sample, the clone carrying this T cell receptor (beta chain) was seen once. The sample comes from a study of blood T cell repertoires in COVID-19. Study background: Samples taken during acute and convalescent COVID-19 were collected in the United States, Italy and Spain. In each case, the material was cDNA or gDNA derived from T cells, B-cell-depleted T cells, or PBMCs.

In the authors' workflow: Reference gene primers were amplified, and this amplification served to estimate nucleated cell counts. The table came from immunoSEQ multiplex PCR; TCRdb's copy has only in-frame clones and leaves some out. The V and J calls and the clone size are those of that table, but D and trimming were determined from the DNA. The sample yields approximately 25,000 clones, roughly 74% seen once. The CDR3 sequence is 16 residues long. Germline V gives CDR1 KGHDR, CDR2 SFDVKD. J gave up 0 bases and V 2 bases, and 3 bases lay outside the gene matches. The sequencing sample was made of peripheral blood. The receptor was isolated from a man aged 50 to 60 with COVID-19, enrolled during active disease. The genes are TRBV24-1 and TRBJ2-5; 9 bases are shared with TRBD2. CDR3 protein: CATSDWAGGYQETQYF. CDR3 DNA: TGTGCCACCAGTGATTGGGCGGGGGGGTACCAAGAGACCCAGTACTTC.